This T cell receptor beta chain was identified during a study of beta chain features in type 1 diabetes. cDNA synthesis used the whole RNA isolate, giving expressed TCRB sequences. For naive, central memory and regulatory T cell samples, reads averaged about 3.5 million. TCRdb keeps only in-frame clones here, not all; method: immunoSEQ multiplex PCR. The sample gives about 320,000 clones, 11% to 15% of which show up once; around 7% is in the top ten. Trimming took 4 bases from V and 0 from J; bases not matched to a gene: 6. This CDR3 has 16 amino acids. From germline, CDR1 is SEHNR and CDR2 FQNEAQ (reference sequence). Isolation of CD4+ naive, central memory, regulatory and stem cell-like memory cells was achieved by sorting via CD45RO/CCR7/CD25/CD127/CD95/CD27.

The receptor was derived from a man under 40 in good health. The genes are TRBV7-9 and TRBJ2-1; 7 nucleotides align to TRBD2. The specimen was central memory CD4+ T cells from blood. The CDR3 protein is CASSSRAGDSYNEQFF. In DNA form, the CDR3 reads TGTGCCAGCAGCTCGCGGGCGGGGGACTCCTACAATGAGCAGTTCTTC.